One TCR beta chain is described in this entry. The data stem from a study of control samples from healthy donors and cancer patients. Germline V gene data show CDR1 as LNHDA and CDR2 as SQIVND (reference sequence). The V and J ends lost 6 bases and 10 bases respectively, with 6 bases between them. This CDR3 has 10 residues. Measured with immunoSEQ multiplex PCR; TCRdb has only the in-frame clones, and not every one. The table records over 120,000 clones, approximately 92% of them present only once. The sequencing input was blood. The rearrangement links TRBV19 to TRBJ1-4; D unclear. The receptor was isolated from a man aged 25-40 years in good health. For the CDR3, the DNA is TGTGCCAGTAGCCGCGGAAAACTGTTTTTT. Its translation: CASSRGKLFF.